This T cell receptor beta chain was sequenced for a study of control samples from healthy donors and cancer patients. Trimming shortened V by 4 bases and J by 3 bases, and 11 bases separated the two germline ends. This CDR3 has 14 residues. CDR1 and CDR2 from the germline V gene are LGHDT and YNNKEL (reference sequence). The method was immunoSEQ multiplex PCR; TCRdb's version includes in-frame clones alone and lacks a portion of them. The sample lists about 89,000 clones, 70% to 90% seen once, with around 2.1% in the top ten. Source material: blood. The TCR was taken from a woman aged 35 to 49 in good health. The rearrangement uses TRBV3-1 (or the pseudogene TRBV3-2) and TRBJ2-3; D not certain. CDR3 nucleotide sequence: TGTGCCAGCAGCCCCGACCCCCAGACAGATACGCAGTATTTT. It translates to CASSPDPQTDTQYF.